These 31 T cell receptor beta chains were sequenced from one sample in a study of post-analysis software for immune sequencing data. General observations from the study: In patients, 4 to 6 TRBV segments were more frequent than in controls, with TRBV5-6, TRBV5-1 and TRBV20-1 among them.

What these receptors recognize is not known. cDNA libraries of TCR beta carried unique molecular identifiers. TCRdb fed the PCR reads into MiXCR, producing one record per CDR3 protein. The sample consists of around 440,000 distinct CDR3 sequences, around 40% of them appearing once. Sequenced input: blood. The receptors derive from a girl between 10 and 17 years old with multiple sclerosis.

This chain links TRBV12-3 or TRBV12-4 with TRBJ1-5, with a possible D match to TRBD1 (5 bases). Trimming left V 4 bases short and J 2 bases short, with 15 bases between. This CDR3 contains 16 residues. CDR3 region: CASSSTPRGGNQPQHF. DNA of the CDR3: TGTGCCAGCAGTTCCACCCCTCGGGGGGGCAATCAGCCCCAGCATTTT.

The sample holds a few counts of this clonotype. The genes are TRBV20-1 and TRBJ2-3; D gene unclear. This CDR3 comprises 12 residues. The ends were cut back, 6 bases at V and 0 bases at J, with 7 bases in the middle. Germline values: CDR1 DFQATT, CDR2 SNEGSKA (reference sequence). The CDR3 loop reads CSAIYSTDTQYF. CDR3 coding DNA: TGCAGTGCGATCTATAGCACAGATACGCAGTATTTT.

In its sample, this clonotype was seen a few times. V usage is TRBV20-1 and J usage is TRBJ2-6; TRBD2 aligns across 7 bases. The CDR3 covers 17 residues. From germline, CDR1 is DFQATT and CDR2 SNEGSKA (reference sequence). Losses at the gene ends were 0 bases for V and 0 bases for J; bases not matched to a gene: 5. CDR3 DNA: TGCAGTGCTAGAGATCCCGGGGGGAGCTCTGGGGCCAACGTCCTGACTTTC. It yields the protein CSARDPGGSSGANVLTF.

Note on this clonotype: Germline is not matched at one junction end, which may reflect a read error. The genes are TRBV5-1 and TRBJ2-4; a weak D match, TRBD2 (7 bases). The CDR3 has 12 residues. Germline values: CDR1 SGHRS, CDR2 YFSETQ. The CDR3 is CAGQHRGAEQYF. The CDR3 DNA is TGCGCCGGCCAACACCGGGGGGCCGAGCAGTACTTT. Supplemented by reference TRBV5-1 and TRBJ2-4, the full variable domain reads KAGVTQTPRYLIKTRGQQVTLSCSPISGHRSVSWYQQTPGQGLQFLFEYFSETQRNKGNFPGRFSGRQFSNSRSEMNVSTLELGDSALYLCAGQHRGAEQYFGAGTRLSVL.

This chain connects TRBV28 to TRBJ2-5; D is undetermined. V shed 9 bases and J shed 4 bases, with 18 bases lying between them. The CDR3 is 14 residues long. Looked up from germline, CDR1 is MDHEN and CDR2 is SYDVKM. The CDR3 sequence is CASTFARRRETQYF. The DNA for the CDR3 is TGTGCCAGTACCTTTGCTAGAAGGAGAGAGACCCAGTACTTC. Filled out from reference TRBV28 and TRBJ2-5, the complete variable domain reads DVKVTQSSRYLVKRTGEKVFLECVQDMDHENMFWYRQDPGLGLRLIYFSYDVKMKEKGDIPEGYSVSREKKERFSLILESASTNQTSMYLCASTFARRRETQYFGPGTRLLVL.

This chain links TRBV7-2 with TRBJ2-3; possibly TRBD2 for D (5 bases). Trimming took 1 base from V and 0 from J, leaving 11 bases between them. The CDR3 has 16 amino acids. The V gene's germline CDR1 is SGHTA and CDR2 FQGNSA. CDR3 in DNA: TGTGCCAGCAGCTTAGGTGTCGGCGGGAGCACAGATACGCAGTATTTT. Its protein product is CASSLGVGGSTDTQYF.

The rearrangement joins TRBV15 to TRBJ2-7, with 9 bases lining up with TRBD1. CDR1 and CDR2 from the germline V gene are LNHNV and YYDKDF (reference sequence). CDR3 length: 15 amino acids. V shed 5 bases and J 3 bases; nucleotides not matched to a gene: 8. The chain's CDR3 is CATSPAGTGSYEQYF. The CDR3 nucleotides read TGTGCCACCAGCCCTGCCGGGACAGGGAGCTACGAGCAGTACTTC.

The chain recombines TRBV20-1 with TRBJ2-3; 12 positions match TRBD1. Germline CDR1 reads DFQATT; CDR2 reads SNEGSKA (reference sequence). V shed 5 bases, J shed 3 bases, and the junction held 12 bases outside the gene matches. This CDR3 comprises 17 residues. CDR3 sequence (DNA): TGCAGTGCTCATCCGGGACAGGGGGCCCCCCGAACAGATACGCAGTATTTT. Translating it yields CSAHPGQGAPRTDTQYF.

The chain joins TRBV7-9 to TRBJ1-2; TRBD1 might be the D (6 bases). The CDR3 has 13 residues. Germline V CDR1 and CDR2: SEHNR, FQNEAQ (reference sequence). The V and J ends lost 5 bases and 6 bases respectively, with 13 bases between them. The CDR3 is CASSQQGRDGYTF. The DNA for the CDR3 is TGTGCCAGCAGCCAACAGGGAAGGGATGGCTACACCTTC.

This clonotype was recorded many times. The J gene is TRBJ2-1, the V gene TRBV7-2, with unresolved D. This CDR3 contains 13 residues. V was cut by 5 bases and J by 0 bases, with 5 bases left in between. Germline V gives CDR1 SGHTA, CDR2 FQGNSA. CDR3: CASSPGSYNEQFF. CDR3 DNA sequence: TGTGCCAGCAGCCCAGGCTCCTACAATGAGCAGTTCTTC.

The gene calls are TRBV13 and TRBJ2-7, with TRBD2 matching 14 bases. Germline CDR1 reads PRHDT; CDR2 reads FYEKMQ (reference sequence). Trimming cost V 4 bases and J 2 bases; bases outside gene matches: 7. This CDR3 comprises 17 residues. The CDR3 DNA follows: TGTGCCAGCAGCTACAAAAAGGGACTAGCGGGAGCCTACGAGCAGTACTTC. It translates to CASSYKKGLAGAYEQYF.

This clonotype has a handful of counts. The chain has TRBV7-9 and TRBJ2-5; 9 bases map to TRBD2. J lost 5 bases, V lost 4 bases, and 5 bases had no gene match. Per the germline V gene, CDR1 is SEHNR and CDR2 is FQNEAQ (reference sequence). The CDR3 has 14 amino acids. The CDR3 reads CASSWASGMETQYF. CDR3 nucleotide sequence: TGTGCCAGCAGCTGGGCTAGCGGGATGGAGACCCAGTACTTC.

The V call is TRBV5-1, the J call TRBJ1-2; 8 bases map to TRBD1. With V trimmed by 1 base and J by 8 bases, 7 bases remained unmatched. The CDR3 extends over 14 amino acids. CDR1 is SGHRS, CDR2 YFSETQ, per germline. The CDR3 sequence: CASSLTYRGRGYTF. DNA for the CDR3: TGCGCCAGCAGCTTGACCTACAGGGGGAGAGGCTACACCTTC.

V gene TRBV5-1 combines with J gene TRBJ2-1; no clear D. Germline assignment: CDR1 SGHRS and CDR2 YFSETQ. V lost 3 bases to trimming and J lost 9 bases, with 19 bases between them. CDR3 length: 15 amino acids. The CDR3, as DNA: TGCGCCAGCAGCTCACCGGGCCAAAACGCCGGTGAGCAGTTCTTC. As protein: CASSSPGQNAGEQFF.

The chain links TRBV11-3 to TRBJ2-1; 15 nucleotides line up with TRBD2. The V gene's germline CDR1 is SGHNT and CDR2 YENEEA. The CDR3 loop spans 17 amino acids. J was trimmed by 10 bases and V by 0 bases; bases with no gene match: 7. The CDR3 reads CASSLDGGLAGGGEQFF. In nucleotides, the CDR3 is TGTGCCAGCAGCTTAGATGGGGGACTAGCGGGAGGTGGCGAGCAGTTCTTC.

The chain joins TRBV21-1 to TRBJ2-5. The better agreement between TRBJ2-1 and the DNA end casts doubt on the J call. TRBV21-1 is a pseudogene. This CDR3 spans 14 amino acids. CDR3 in amino acids: CASSTGHGQETQFF. Written as DNA, the CDR3 is TGTGCCAGCAGCACAGGACACGGTCAAGAGACCCAGTTCTTC.

V and J are TRBV6-2 or TRBV6-3 and TRBJ2-7, with D unclear. CDR1 is MNHEY, CDR2 SVGEGT, per germline. V was pared by 8 bases and J by 5 bases, with 25 bases between. This CDR3 has 16 amino acids. CDR3 coding DNA: TGTGCCAGCGCTACTCCCCCCCACAGTTACGGAGACGAGCAGTACTTC. Amino acid sequence: CASATPPHSYGDEQYF.

The chain links TRBV20-1 to TRBJ2-5, with D perhaps TRBD1 (5 bases). V lost 0 bases and J 5 bases, leaving 13 bases between the germline ends. CDR3 length: 14 residues. Per the germline V gene, CDR1 is DFQATT and CDR2 is SNEGSKA (reference sequence). CDR3: CSARDQKGAETQYF. The CDR3 DNA is TGCAGTGCTAGAGATCAAAAAGGGGCCGAGACCCAGTACTTC.

This clonotype has a handful of counts. This chain joins TRBV3-1 and TRBJ1-1; possible D gene TRBD1, 6 bases. The CDR3 extends over 15 amino acids. Between the trimmed V and J ends, which lost 4 bases and 1 base, there was a span of 13 bases. Germline assignment: CDR1 LGHDT and CDR2 YNNKEL (reference sequence). Here the CDR3 reads CASSLSSGQNTEAFF. The CDR3 coding sequence is TGTGCCAGCAGCCTAAGCTCGGGACAGAACACTGAAGCTTTCTTT.

The chain recombines TRBV7-8 with TRBJ2-1; D gene unclear. Trimming left V 7 bases short and J 5 bases short, with 9 bases between. CDR3 length equals 12 residues. Germline CDR1 SGHVS, CDR2 FQNEAQ. The chain's CDR3 is CASTDRDNEQFF. As DNA, the CDR3 is TGTGCCAGCACGGATCGGGACAATGAGCAGTTCTTC.

This sequence joins TRBV29-1 and TRBJ2-3; D gene uncertain. Germline loops: CDR1 SQVTM, CDR2 ANQGSEA. The CDR3 has 14 amino acids. V was shortened by 1 base and J by 1 base, with 9 bases between the two germline ends. The CDR3 region has the DNA TGCAGCGTTGAAGCCGCTGGCGGCACAGATACGCAGTATTTT. Translation: CSVEAAGGTDTQYF.

V usage is TRBV9 and J usage is TRBJ2-1; TRBD2 might be the D (5 bases). Trimming shortened V by 4 bases and J by 7 bases, and 21 bases separated the two germline ends. Germline V gives CDR1 SGDLS, CDR2 YYNGEE. The CDR3 is made up of 16 amino acids. The CDR3 nucleotides are TGTGCCAGCAGCCCGGCGGGCTCTACGATAGCAAATGAGCAGTTCTTC. Translation gives CASSPAGSTIANEQFF. Looking up the rest from reference TRBV9 and TRBJ2-1 gives the full variable domain: DSGVTQTPKHLITATGQRVTLRCSPRSGDLSVYWYQQSLDQGLQFLIQYYNGEERAKGNILERFSAQQFPDLHSELNLSSLELGDSALYFCASSPAGSTIANEQFFGPGTRLTVL.

The chain uses TRBV7-8 and TRBJ1-2, with 9 bases that match TRBD1. Germline V gene sequence: CDR1 SGHVS, CDR2 FQNEAQ. CDR3 length: 14 residues. V lost 0 bases and J lost 8; bases outside the gene matches: 4. The CDR3: CASSLAGTGFGYTF. CDR3 nucleotides: TGTGCCAGCAGCTTAGCCGGGACAGGGTTCGGCTACACCTTC.

This clonotype was detected only a few times. The genes are TRBV7-2 and TRBJ1-2; maybe TRBD1 (6 bases). Germline CDR1 is SGHTA and CDR2 is FQGNSA. The V and J ends lost 1 base and 8 bases respectively, with 11 bases between them. The CDR3 runs to 13 residues. The CDR3 sequence: CASSLGTGHGYTF. CDR3 nucleotide sequence: TGTGCCAGCAGCTTAGGGACGGGACACGGCTACACCTTC.

The chain is built from TRBV7-2 and TRBJ2-7; TRBD1 might be the D (6 bases). CDR3 length: 14 amino acids. Trimming stripped 2 bases from V and 4 bases from J, with 12 bases between. Germline lookup yields CDR1 SGHTA and CDR2 FQGNSA. The DNA for the CDR3 is TGTGCCAGCAGCTTACAAAGGGGGTTGTACGAGCAGTACTTC. Its protein product is CASSLQRGLYEQYF.

The sample holds a few counts of this clonotype. The CDR3 loop reads CASSPPSSGSGIEQFF. As DNA, the CDR3 is TGTGCCAGTAGTCCCCCAAGTAGCGGGAGCGGCATTGAGCAGTTCTTC. The J gene is TRBJ2-1, the V gene TRBV19, with 9 nucleotides matching TRBD2. Trimming cost V 5 bases and J 9 bases; bases outside gene matches: 14. The CDR3 extends over 16 amino acids. Per germline, CDR1 LNHDA and CDR2 SQIVND (reference sequence).

The genes are TRBV20-1 and TRBJ2-7, with unresolved D. CDR1 is DFQATT and CDR2 is SNEGSKA in the germline V gene (reference sequence). The length of the CDR3 is 11 residues. V lost 1 base, J lost 5 bases, and 6 bases lay in between. CDR3 residues: CSARVGNEQYF. The CDR3 DNA reads TGCAGTGCTAGAGTTGGGAACGAGCAGTACTTC.

V and J are TRBV3-1 and TRBJ2-5, with 7 nucleotides matching TRBD2. Germline V gives CDR1 LGHDT, CDR2 YNNKEL (reference sequence). The CDR3 loop spans 15 amino acids. J gave up 0 bases and V 4 bases, and 5 bases lay outside the gene matches. For the CDR3, the DNA is TGTGCCAGCAGCCTTAAAGCGGGGTACCAAGAGACCCAGTACTTC. It specifies CASSLKAGYQETQYF.

Many counts were recorded for this clonotype. The chain couples TRBV20-1 to TRBJ2-3; TRBD2 agrees at 7 bases. CDR1 and CDR2 from the germline V gene are DFQATT and SNEGSKA (reference sequence). The trim removed 2 bases at V and 3 bases at J, leaving 5 bases unmatched. The CDR3 has 14 residues. CDR3 region: CSARRAGVTDTQYF. In DNA form, the CDR3 reads TGCAGTGCTAGAAGGGCGGGAGTTACAGATACGCAGTATTTT.

V usage is TRBV7-8 and J usage is TRBJ2-7; D remains ambiguous. Germline CDR1 and CDR2: SGHVS and FQNEAQ. The CDR3 has 14 residues. Trimming removed 1 base from V and 0 bases from J, with 7 bases in between. The CDR3 spells CASSLGAASYEQYF. CDR3 DNA: TGTGCCAGCAGCTTAGGGGCAGCCTCCTACGAGCAGTACTTC.

This clonotype was detected only a few times. The rearrangement links TRBV13 to TRBJ2-3; D might be TRBD1 (5 bases). The V end was cut by 6 bases, the J end by 1 base, with 8 bases between. There are 13 residues in the CDR3. Germline V lookup: CDR1 PRHDT, CDR2 FYEKMQ (reference sequence). The CDR3 nucleotides are TGTGCCAGCAGAAGGGGCGGCACAGATACGCAGTATTTT. This encodes CASRRGGTDTQYF.